This T cell receptor beta chain was sequenced during a study of cytomegalovirus exposure and HLA in healthy donors. The study, taken as a whole, reports: Reports described diagnosis of cytomegalovirus status by the classifier as highly specific and sensitive.

With 5 bases removed from V and 10 bases from J, the gap between germline ends came to 19 bases. The CDR3 runs to 14 residues. Germline lookup yields CDR1 SNHLY and CDR2 FYNNEI. PCR employed 60 Vbeta and 13 Jbeta primers. Libraries were prepared by immunoSEQ multiplex PCR; TCRdb keeps only in-frame clonotypes and omits some of them. The sample has about 140,000 clones; more than 70% are singletons. About this clone itself: Its antigen is currently unknown.

The chain is built from TRBV2 and TRBJ2-3; D is possibly TRBD1 (5 bases). This TCR was sampled from a woman aged 45 to 65 in good health and CMV-seronegative. Sequencing was performed on PBMCs. The DNA for the CDR3 is TGTGCCAGCAGTAGGACACTTGAAGGTTCAGCGCAGTATTTT. It is translated as CASSRTLEGSAQYF.